The T cell receptor beta chain described here comes from a study of CD8 T cells in Susac syndrome. General study results and limits: By the study's own acknowledgment, its TCR sequencing and HLA analysis included relatively few individuals.

With random hexamers, reverse transcription was performed on about 0.45 to 1 ug of RNA. TCRdb re-analysed the immunoSEQ multiplex PCR reads in MiXCR, keeping a single row per CDR3 protein. The sample contains approximately 110,000 distinct CDR3 sequences, 90% to 95% of which appear only once. Trimming removed 4 bases from V and 0 bases from J; junction bases left unmatched: 9. Germline V lookup: CDR1 LGHDT, CDR2 YNNKEL (reference sequence). This CDR3 has 19 residues. Sequencing of TCR beta was undertaken in CD8+ and CD4+ T cells derived from blood. The study used healthy donors as controls matched for age and sex. The authors negatively isolated CD8+ and CD4+ T cells and FACS-enriched TEMRA cells. Note on this clonotype: Its cognate antigen is unknown.

The clonotype was recovered from a human donor in good health. Input material: CD4+ T cells from PBMCs. This chain joins TRBV3-1 and TRBJ2-6; 10 bases match TRBD2. CDR3 sequence: CASSLSSQREGSGANVLTF. CDR3 coding DNA: TGTGCCAGCAGCCTATCCTCCCAGCGGGAGGGCTCTGGGGCCAACGTCCTGACTTTC.